The entry that follows covers one T cell receptor (beta chain) sequence. Its antigen remains unidentified. PCR primers comprised 60 Vbeta and 13 Jbeta primers. Profiled with immunoSEQ multiplex PCR; TCRdb holds only in-frame clones, not every one. This table holds 310,000 or so clones, around 90% found once. The data were obtained in a study of cytomegalovirus exposure and HLA in healthy donors. Study-wide findings and caveats: Sequencing probably produced one cluster of sequence variants that were highly shared.

The sample consisted of PBMCs. This receptor was taken from a woman under 30 in good health and CMV-seronegative.

This chain's CDR3 is CASSLTGGLYEQYF. The DNA of the CDR3 is TGTGCCAGCAGTTTAACAGGGGGGTTGTACGAGCAGTACTTC. The chain uses TRBV27 and TRBJ2-7; 8 bases match TRBD1. Germline trimming cut 2 bases from V and 4 bases from J; bases unmatched to any gene: 4. CDR3 length: 14 amino acids. Germline CDR1 MNHEY, CDR2 SMNVEV (reference sequence).